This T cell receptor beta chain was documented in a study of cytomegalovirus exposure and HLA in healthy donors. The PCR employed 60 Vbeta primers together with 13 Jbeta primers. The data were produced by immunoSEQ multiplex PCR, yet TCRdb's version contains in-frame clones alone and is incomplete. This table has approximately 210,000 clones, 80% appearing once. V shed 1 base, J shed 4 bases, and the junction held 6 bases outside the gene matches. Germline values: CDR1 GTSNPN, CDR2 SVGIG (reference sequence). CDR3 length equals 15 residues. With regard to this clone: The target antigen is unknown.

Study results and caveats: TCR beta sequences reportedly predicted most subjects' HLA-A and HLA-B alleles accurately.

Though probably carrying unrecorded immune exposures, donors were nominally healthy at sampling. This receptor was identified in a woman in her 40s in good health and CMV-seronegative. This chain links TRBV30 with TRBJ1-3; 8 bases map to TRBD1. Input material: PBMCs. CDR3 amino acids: CAWSGPGTGGNTIYF. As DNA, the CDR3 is TGTGCCTGGAGTGGGCCCGGGACAGGAGGAAACACCATATATTTT.